This entry describes one TCR beta chain. The antigen remains unidentified. Over 18 months, lack of ophthalmopathy progression marked Graves' hyperthyroidism as stable. Exclusions: uncontrolled infection, other autoimmune disease, pregnancy, lactation. The sample originates from a study of T cells in Graves' hyperthyroidism and ophthalmopathy. Study findings and constraints: Before onset, by a median of around six months, the model predicted ophthalmopathy.

The length of the CDR3 is 16 residues. CDR1 SEHNR and CDR2 FQNEAQ come from the germline V gene (reference sequence). V was pared by 7 bases and J by 5 bases, with 20 bases between. RNA transcripts served as the template for amplifying TCR beta CDR3 regions. TCR CDR3 regions were first amplified by RT-PCR with HTBI primers. One entry per CDR3 protein results from TCRdb running MiXCR on the multiplex PCR reads. This table holds about 590,000 distinct CDR3 sequences, 15% to 19% found once. The sequenced sample was blood. V usage is TRBV7-9 and J usage is TRBJ2-2, with D possibly being TRBD2 (5 bases). This receptor was identified in a woman aged 25 to 45 with Graves' hyperthyroidism. CDR3 region: CASTPRERARTGELFF. The CDR3 DNA is TGTGCCAGCACTCCCCGAGAGAGGGCGCGTACCGGGGAGCTGTTTTTT.